This T cell receptor (beta chain) emerged from a study of blood T cells in healthy people across ages. A sample-barcoded 5' primer and a J-beta primer mix were used in a second PCR of roughly 7 to 11 cycles. TCRdb reanalysed the 5' RACE reads using MiXCR and keeps one entry per CDR3 protein. The sample holds some 1.8 million distinct CDR3 sequences, approximately 39% seen once. The receptor's source is a human donor in good health. Sequences were obtained from blood.

CDR3 region: CASSTGTHSNQPQHF. CDR3 bases: TGTGCCAGCAGCACCGGGACACATAGCAATCAGCCCCAGCATTTT. This chain links TRBV5-5 with TRBJ1-5, with D perhaps matching TRBD1 (6 bases). V dropped 4 bases and J dropped 0 bases, with 11 bases sitting between them. This CDR3 has 15 residues. Germline V CDR1 and CDR2: SGHKS, YYEKEE (reference sequence).